A selection of T cell receptor beta chains follows, all from one sample in a study of PD-1 blockade in classical Hodgkin lymphoma. TCRdb's table, derived via immunoSEQ multiplex PCR, lists solely in-frame clones and lacks some. The data contain 60,000 or so clones, 90% of them singletons. Sequencing was performed on peripheral blood mononuclear cells (PBMCs), taken at baseline. The receptors here all came from a human donor with classical Hodgkin lymphoma. CDR3s include the opening cysteine and the closing phenylalanine or tryptophan. D genes are given only for firm matches. The size of a clone is reported for some rows only, either as once, few or many, or as a class for expanded clones.

V gene	D gene	J gene	clone size	CDR3 protein	CDR3 DNA
TRBV5-1	TRBD2	TRBJ2-2	NA	CASSVALAGTGELFF	TGCGCCAGCAGCGTGGCCCTAGCGGGGACCGGGGAGCTGTTTTTT
TRBV2	NA	TRBJ2-6	NA	CASRAAEGAGAGANVLTF	TGTGCCAGCAGGGCCGCGGAGGGGGCGGGGGCTGGGGCCAACGTCCTGACTTTC
TRBV7-9	TRBD1	TRBJ2-3	NA	CASSVQGYTDTQYF	TGTGCCAGCAGCGTACAGGGGTACACAGATACGCAGTATTTT
TRBV2	NA	TRBJ2-1	NA	CASSVRLTRNEQFF	TGTGCCAGCAGTGTCCGGCTAACCCGCAATGAGCAGTTCTTC
TRBV7-9	NA	TRBJ1-3	NA	CASSWGASSGNTIYF	TGTGCCAGCAGTTGGGGGGCGAGCTCTGGAAACACCATATATTTT
TRBV6-5	TRBD2	TRBJ2-7	NA	CASSYSGRGIYEQYF	TGTGCCAGCAGTTATTCAGGGCGGGGGATCTACGAGCAGTACTTC
TRBV10-3	NA	TRBJ2-1	NA	CAISDPGVGANEQFF	TGTGCCATCAGTGACCCCGGGGTCGGGGCCAATGAGCAGTTCTTC
TRBV30	NA	TRBJ1-1	few	CAWSGPMNTEAFF	TGTGCCTGGAGTGGGCCCATGAACACTGAAGCTTTCTTT
TRBV13	NA	TRBJ2-5	NA	CASSFGMGAETQYF	TGTGCCAGCAGCTTTGGTATGGGGGCAGAGACCCAGTACTTC
TRBV30	NA	TRBJ1-4	NA	CAWSQTTVFGKLFF	TGTGCCTGGAGTCAGACTACAGTATTCGGAAAACTGTTTTTT
TRBV5-1	TRBD2	TRBJ2-1	NA	CASSKTSGGYNEQFF	TGCGCCAGCAGCAAAACTAGCGGGGGATACAATGAGCAGTTCTTC
TRBV28	NA	TRBJ1-5	once	CASRPTSVQPQHF	TGTGCCAGCAGACCTACCTCCGTCCAGCCCCAGCATTTT
TRBV9	TRBD2	TRBJ2-1	NA	CASSLRGLAGTSYNEQFF	TGTGCCAGCAGCCTTCGCGGACTAGCGGGGACCTCCTACAATGAGCAGTTCTTC
TRBV6-1	NA	TRBJ2-7	NA	CASSESGEYYEQYF	TGTGCCAGCAGTGAATCAGGGGAATACTACGAGCAGTACTTC
TRBV13	NA	TRBJ2-1	NA	CASSFLGGGEQFF	TGTGCCAGCAGCTTTCTGGGGGGCGGTGAGCAGTTCTTC
TRBV2	NA	TRBJ2-1	NA	CASSLYNEQFF	TGTGCCAGCAGTTTATACAATGAGCAGTTCTTC
TRBV5-3	NA	TRBJ2-1	NA	CARSLGGTGTNEQFF	TGTGCCAGAAGCTTGGGTGGGACTGGGACTAATGAGCAGTTCTTC
TRBV4-1	TRBD1	TRBJ2-5	NA	CASSQAGQVRGETQYF	TGCGCCAGCAGCCAAGCGGGACAGGTCAGGGGAGAGACCCAGTACTTC
TRBV1	NA	TRBJ2-1	NA	CTSSQSLAGRVFF	TGCACCAGCAGCCAATCCCTAGCGGGAAGGGTGTTCTTC
TRBV28	NA	TRBJ2-7	NA	CASSLQGEDEQYF	TGTGCCAGCAGCCTGCAGGGCGAGGACGAGCAGTACTTC
TRBV13	TRBD1	TRBJ2-5	NA	CASSLEDRGQETQYF	TGTGCCAGCAGCTTAGAGGACAGGGGCCAAGAGACCCAGTACTTC
TRBV11-2	TRBD2	TRBJ2-1	once	CASSSAGGLAGGPKYEQFF	TGTGCCAGCAGCTCGGCCGGTGGACTAGCGGGGGGGCCGAAGTATGAGCAGTTCTTC
TRBV15	NA	TRBJ2-5	NA	CATSKGGFQETQYF	TGTGCCACCAGCAAAGGGGGATTCCAAGAGACCCAGTACTTC
TRBV5-1	NA	TRBJ1-1	NA	CASSKTGYTEAFF	TGCGCCAGCAGCAAAACAGGCTACACTGAAGCTTTCTTT
TRBV7-6	TRBD1	TRBJ2-2	NA	CASSLALNRGTGELFF	TGTGCCAGCAGCTTAGCCCTGAACAGGGGAACCGGGGAGCTGTTTTTT
TRBV15	NA	TRBJ2-1	NA	CATSRESPGLRYNEQFF	TGTGCCACCAGCAGAGAATCTCCTGGACTGAGATACAATGAGCAGTTCTTC
TRBV28	TRBD1	TRBJ2-7	NA	CATFQQGAYEQYF	TGTGCCACCTTCCAACAGGGGGCCTACGAGCAGTACTTC
TRBV18	NA	TRBJ2-3	medium-sized	CASSPSTSMTDTQYF	TGTGCCAGCTCACCGTCGACTAGTATGACAGATACGCAGTATTTT
TRBV4-1	TRBD1	TRBJ1-4	NA	CASSQEDRGNEKLFF	TGCGCCAGCAGCCAAGAAGACAGGGGTAATGAAAAACTGTTTTTT
TRBV9	NA	TRBJ1-5	NA	CASSVEPINSNQPQHF	TGTGCCAGCAGCGTAGAGCCTATTAATAGCAATCAGCCCCAGCATTTT
TRBV15	NA	TRBJ2-5	NA	CATSRMEETQYF	TGTGCCACCAGCAGAATGGAGGAGACCCAGTACTTC
TRBV5-1	TRBD1	TRBJ2-5	once	CASSLQTGEETQYF	TGCGCCAGCAGCTTACAGACAGGGGAAGAGACCCAGTACTTC
TRBV10-1	NA	TRBJ2-7	NA	CASSDGLYEQYF	TGCGCCAGCAGTGACGGCCTCTACGAGCAGTACTTC
TRBV2	TRBD2	TRBJ2-1	NA	CASSLGLANEQFF	TGTGCCAGCAGTCTGGGACTAGCCAATGAGCAGTTCTTC
TRBV28	NA	TRBJ2-5	once	CASRPTVTRKWETQYF	TGTGCCAGCAGACCGACAGTGACCCGTAAATGGGAGACCCAGTACTTC
TRBV5-4	TRBD1	TRBJ2-5	once	CAGKDRAQETQYF	TGTGCCGGAAAAGACAGGGCCCAAGAGACCCAGTACTTC
TRBV27	TRBD1	TRBJ1-5	NA	CASRKEDRGPASQHF	TGTGCCAGCAGGAAGGAAGACAGGGGGCCGGCATCCCAGCATTTT
TRBV15	NA	TRBJ2-4	NA	CATRGGPENIQYF	TGTGCCACGAGGGGAGGCCCCGAAAACATTCAGTACTTC
TRBV13	NA	TRBJ2-2	NA	CASSLEDTNTGELFF	TGTGCCAGCAGCTTGGAGGATACGAACACCGGGGAGCTGTTTTTT
TRBV19	TRBD1	TRBJ2-5	NA	CASSRYGGQGTKETQYF	TGTGCCAGTAGCCGATATGGGGGACAGGGCACCAAAGAGACCCAGTACTTC
TRBV19	NA	TRBJ1-5	NA	CASSIVHNQPQHF	TGTGCCAGTAGTATAGTCCACAATCAGCCCCAGCATTTT
TRBV19	TRBD1	TRBJ2-7	NA	CASSSWTGGGYEQYF	TGTGCCAGTAGTTCATGGACAGGAGGCGGCTACGAGCAGTACTTC
TRBV19	NA	TRBJ1-3	NA	CASSKRNTIYF	TGTGCCAGTAGTAAGAGAAACACCATATATTTT
TRBV27	TRBD2	TRBJ2-1	NA	CASIRGRAGLAGVRSYNEQFF	TGTGCCAGCATCCGTGGCAGGGCGGGACTAGCGGGAGTCCGCTCCTACAATGAGCAGTTCTTC
TRBV4-1	NA	TRBJ2-7	NA	CASRGSSDYEQYF	TGCGCCAGCAGGGGTTCATCGGACTACGAGCAGTACTTC
TRBV5-1	NA	TRBJ2-3	NA	CASSSTLGDTQYF	TGCGCCAGCAGCTCGACTCTAGGAGATACGCAGTATTTT
TRBV10-3	TRBD2	TRBJ2-5	NA	CAISEASGRETQYF	TGTGCCATCAGTGAGGCTAGCGGGAGGGAGACCCAGTACTTC
TRBV19	NA	TRBJ1-5	NA	CASSINGAFNEQPQHF	TGTGCCAGTAGTATAAATGGTGCGTTTAACGAACAGCCCCAGCATTTT
TRBV9	NA	TRBJ1-1	NA	CASSLRTAANTEAFF	TGTGCCAGCAGCCTCAGGACAGCTGCGAACACTGAAGCTTTCTTT
TRBV7-8	TRBD1	TRBJ2-7	NA	CASGTRQGAYEQYF	TGTGCCAGCGGGACGCGACAGGGGGCCTACGAGCAGTACTTC
TRBV5-4	NA	TRBJ1-1	NA	CASSLAGVKAFF	TGTGCCAGCAGCTTGGCAGGGGTTAAAGCTTTCTTT
TRBV7-2	NA	TRBJ2-7	NA	CASSSRTVYEQYF	TGTGCCAGCAGCTCCCGGACCGTCTACGAGCAGTACTTC